This entry concerns a single TCR beta chain. Here immunoSEQ multiplex PCR was the method, and the copy in TCRdb shows in-frame clones only, minus some. The sample gives approximately 76,000 clones, 83% of which show up once; less than 8% is in the top ten. The CDR3 covers 15 residues. The V gene end was trimmed by 7 bases and the J gene end by 4 bases; junction bases not matched to a gene: 10. Germline V gene lookup returns CDR1 KGHSH and CDR2 LQKENI. The entry originates in a study of blood T cell repertoires in COVID-19. The sequence was collected from a woman in her sixties with acute or convalescent COVID-19. J is TRBJ1-2 and V is TRBV18, with TRBD1 identical over 9 bases. The specimen was peripheral blood. For the CDR3, the DNA is TGTGCCAGCTTTTCCGGGACAGGGTTACTCTATGGCTACACCTTC. Protein sequence: CASFSGTGLLYGYTF.